The entry below describes one TCR beta chain. The data are from a study of blood T cell repertoires in COVID-19. Only in-frame clones appear in the TCRdb table, and some are missing; sequencing was by immunoSEQ multiplex PCR. The table includes around 300,000 clones, around 87% detected once. This CDR3 contains 14 residues. Per the germline V gene, CDR1 is MGHRA and CDR2 is YSYEKL. V dropped 1 base and J dropped 5 bases, with 11 bases sitting between them. The sample consisted of PBMCs or T cells enriched from blood (not recorded which). This receptor was taken from a woman under 30 with acute COVID-19. V is TRBV4-1 and J is TRBJ2-5; weak D call: TRBD1 (5 bases). The CDR3 DNA reads as TGCGCCAGCAGCCAAGCCGACAGAATGGAGACCCAGTACTTC. This encodes CASSQADRMETQYF.